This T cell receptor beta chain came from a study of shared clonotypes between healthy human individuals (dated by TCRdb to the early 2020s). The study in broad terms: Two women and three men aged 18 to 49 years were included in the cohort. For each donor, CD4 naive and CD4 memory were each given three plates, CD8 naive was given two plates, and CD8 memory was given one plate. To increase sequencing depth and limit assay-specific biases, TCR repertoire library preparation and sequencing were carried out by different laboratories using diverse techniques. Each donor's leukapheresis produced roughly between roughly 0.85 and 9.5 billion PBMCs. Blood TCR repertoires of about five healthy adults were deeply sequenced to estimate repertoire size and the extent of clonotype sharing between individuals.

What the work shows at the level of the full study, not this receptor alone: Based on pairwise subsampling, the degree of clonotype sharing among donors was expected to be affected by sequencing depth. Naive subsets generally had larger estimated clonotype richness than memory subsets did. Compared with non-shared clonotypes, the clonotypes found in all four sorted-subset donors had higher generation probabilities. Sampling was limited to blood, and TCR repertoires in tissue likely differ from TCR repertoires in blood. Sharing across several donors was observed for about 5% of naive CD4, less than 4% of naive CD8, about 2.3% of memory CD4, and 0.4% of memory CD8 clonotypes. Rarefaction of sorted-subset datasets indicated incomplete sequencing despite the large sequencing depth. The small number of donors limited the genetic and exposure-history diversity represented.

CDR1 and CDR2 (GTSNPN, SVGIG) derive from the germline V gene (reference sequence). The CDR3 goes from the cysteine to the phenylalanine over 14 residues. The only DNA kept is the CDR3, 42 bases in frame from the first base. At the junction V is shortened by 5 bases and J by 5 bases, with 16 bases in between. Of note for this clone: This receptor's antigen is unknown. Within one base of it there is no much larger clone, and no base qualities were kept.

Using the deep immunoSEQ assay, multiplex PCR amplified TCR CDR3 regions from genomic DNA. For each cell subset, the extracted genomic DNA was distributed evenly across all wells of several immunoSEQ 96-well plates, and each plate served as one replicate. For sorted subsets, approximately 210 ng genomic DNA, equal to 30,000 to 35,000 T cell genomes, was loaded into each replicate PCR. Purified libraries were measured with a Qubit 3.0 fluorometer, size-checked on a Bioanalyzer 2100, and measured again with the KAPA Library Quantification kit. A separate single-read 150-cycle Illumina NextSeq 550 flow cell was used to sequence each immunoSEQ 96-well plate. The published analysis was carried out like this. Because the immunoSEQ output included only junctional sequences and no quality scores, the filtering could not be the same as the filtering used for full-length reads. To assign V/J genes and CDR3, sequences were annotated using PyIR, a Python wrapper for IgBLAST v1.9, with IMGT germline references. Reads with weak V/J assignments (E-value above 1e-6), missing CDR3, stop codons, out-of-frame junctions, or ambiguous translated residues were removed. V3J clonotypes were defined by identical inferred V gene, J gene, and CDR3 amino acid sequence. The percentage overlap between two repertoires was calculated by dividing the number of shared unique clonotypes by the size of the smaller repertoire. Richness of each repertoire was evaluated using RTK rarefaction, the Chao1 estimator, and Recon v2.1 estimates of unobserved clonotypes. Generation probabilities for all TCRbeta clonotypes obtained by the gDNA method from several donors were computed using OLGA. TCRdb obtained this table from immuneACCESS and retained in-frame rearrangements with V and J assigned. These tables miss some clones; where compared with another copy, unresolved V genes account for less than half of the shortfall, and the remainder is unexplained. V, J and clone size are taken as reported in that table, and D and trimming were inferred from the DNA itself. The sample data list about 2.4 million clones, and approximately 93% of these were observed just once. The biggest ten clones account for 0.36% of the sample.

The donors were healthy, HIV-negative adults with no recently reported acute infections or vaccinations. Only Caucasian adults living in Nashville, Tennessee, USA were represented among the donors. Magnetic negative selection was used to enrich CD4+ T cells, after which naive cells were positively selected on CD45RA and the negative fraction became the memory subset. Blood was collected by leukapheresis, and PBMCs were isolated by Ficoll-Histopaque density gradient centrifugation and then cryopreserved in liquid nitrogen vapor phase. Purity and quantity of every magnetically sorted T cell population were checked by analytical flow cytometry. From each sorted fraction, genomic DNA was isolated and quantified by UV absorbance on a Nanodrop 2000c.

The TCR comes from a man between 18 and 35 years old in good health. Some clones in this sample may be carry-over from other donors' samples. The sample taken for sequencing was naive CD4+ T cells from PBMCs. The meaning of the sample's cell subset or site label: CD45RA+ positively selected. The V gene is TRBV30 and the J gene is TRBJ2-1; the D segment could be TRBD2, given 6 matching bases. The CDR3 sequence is CAWGGWRGDNEQFF. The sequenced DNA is TGTGCCTGGGGGGGATGGAGGGGCGACAATGAGCAGTTCTTC.